The sequence of this T cell receptor beta chain was determined in a study of cytomegalovirus exposure and HLA in healthy donors. Researchers ran the PCR with 60 Vbeta and 13 Jbeta primers. The assay was immunoSEQ multiplex PCR, and TCRdb's table has in-frame clones only and misses some. The table shows approximately 160,000 clones, with roughly four fifths occurring only once. Remarks on this clone: Its specificity is unknown.

Trimming took 6 bases from V and 3 from J; bases not matched to a gene: 12. The CDR3 covers 15 residues. Germline V gives CDR1 SQVTM, CDR2 ANQGSEA. Study-wide results and limits: Trimming of TCR beta V- and J-genes showed a link, identified in a later analysis, to a missense DCLRE1C variant. In a later analysis, several top co-occurrence clusters appeared linked to parvovirus B19, influenza, CMV and Epstein-Barr virus.

This clonotype originated in a woman in her thirties or forties in good health and CMV-seronegative. This chain connects TRBV29-1 to TRBJ2-3, with 7 nucleotides matching TRBD1. Material: PBMCs. In DNA form, the CDR3 reads TGCAGCGTCGAGGGTTGGGGCAGGGGGACAGATACGCAGTATTTT. It translates to CSVEGWGRGTDTQYF.